Listed below are T cell receptor beta chains from one sample, sequenced in a study of PD-1 blockade in classical Hodgkin lymphoma. This table comes from immunoSEQ multiplex PCR, and its TCRdb copy is limited to in-frame clones, with some not included. The profile shows some 110,000 clones, more than 70% of them singletons. The source was peripheral blood mononuclear cells (PBMCs), collected before the fourth cycle of nivolumab. Every receptor here comes from a human donor with classical Hodgkin lymphoma. The CDR3 runs from the conserved cysteine through the conserved F or W. The D gene is left open where the match is weak. Rows give clone size only sometimes, using once, few, many, or a class for an expanded clone.

J	size	V	D	DNA	CDR3
TRBJ1-2	NA	TRBV19	TRBD1	TGTGCCAGTAGTACGGACAGGGAATTAAGCTATGGCTACACCTTC	CASSTDRELSYGYTF
TRBJ2-1	NA	TRBV19	NA	TGTGCCAGTAGATCCGACACATCCTACAATGAGCAGTTCTTC	CASRSDTSYNEQFF
TRBJ2-2	NA	TRBV7-9	NA	TGTGCCAGCAGCCTCCAGTCAATAGAGCTGTTTTTT	CASSLQSIELFF
TRBJ2-7	NA	TRBV5-1	TRBD2	TGCGCCAGCAGCTGGGGACTAGCGGAATCCTACGAGCAGTACTTC	CASSWGLAESYEQYF
TRBJ2-7	NA	TRBV10-1	NA	TGCGCCAGCAGTGATGTTATGAGTGGAACCTTC	CASSDVMSGTF
TRBJ1-5	few	TRBV7-9	NA	TGTGCCAGCAGCCTGGACGGGAATCAGCCCCAGCATTTT	CASSLDGNQPQHF
TRBJ1-2	NA	TRBV15	NA	TGTGCCACCAGCAGAGACAGGGTAGAAGTCTATGGCTACACCTTC	CATSRDRVEVYGYTF
TRBJ2-1	NA	TRBV6-5	TRBD2	TGTGCCAGCAGTTACCAACGGACTAGCGGGGCGGGTGAGCAGTTCTTC	CASSYQRTSGAGEQFF
TRBJ2-7	NA	TRBV6-5	NA	TGTGCCAGCAGTTACCCAGGACTTTTCTACGAGCAGTACTTC	CASSYPGLFYEQYF
TRBJ1-1	once	TRBV2	NA	TGTGCCAGCATGCTTCCCCCGGGCTGGCGAATGAACACTGAAGCTTTCTTT	CASMLPPGWRMNTEAFF
TRBJ1-1	NA	TRBV5-6	NA	TGTGCCAGCAGGACCGGGACAACGAAAGCTTTCTTT	CASRTGTTKAFF
TRBJ2-7	NA	TRBV5-4	NA	TGTGCCAGCAGCCAGCAAAGGCCCGACTACGAGCAGTACTTC	CASSQQRPDYEQYF
TRBJ2-7	NA	TRBV9	TRBD2	TGTGCCAGCTCAAAAGGGACTAACCTCGAGCAGTACTTC	CASSKGTNLEQYF
TRBJ1-5	once	TRBV7-2	NA	TGTGCCAGCAGCTTAGGCCCGCCATGGTCCGGCGAACAGCCCCAGCATTTT	CASSLGPPWSGEQPQHF
TRBJ2-7	NA	TRBV2	NA	TGTGCCAGCAGTGAAGTAGAGGGGCGCTCCTACGAGCAGTACTTC	CASSEVEGRSYEQYF
TRBJ2-3	NA	TRBV6-1	NA	TGTGCCAGCAGTGTGGCAGGAATCACAGATACGCAGTATTTT	CASSVAGITDTQYF
TRBJ1-2	NA	TRBV5-6	NA	TGTGCCAGCACCCAGGACAGACTCTATGGCTACACCTTC	CASTQDRLYGYTF
TRBJ1-1	NA	TRBV18	NA	TGTGCCACCAACATTGGGGGCACTGAAGCTTTCTTT	CATNIGGTEAFF
TRBJ2-1	once	TRBV10-3	NA	TGTGCCATCAGTGAGATAGGTAATGAGCAGTTCTTC	CAISEIGNEQFF
TRBJ1-2	NA	TRBV5-4	TRBD1	TGTGCCAGCAGCCCTGACAGGGGGCCTGGCTACACCTTC	CASSPDRGPGYTF
TRBJ2-3	NA	TRBV4-3	NA	TGCGCCAGCAGCCCTACACAGGGACCAAATACGCAGTATTTT	CASSPTQGPNTQYF
TRBJ2-2	NA	TRBV19	NA	TGTGCGGTGCGTTCGTGGACCGGGGAGCTGTTTTTT	CAVRSWTGELFF
TRBJ2-3	NA	TRBV18	NA	TGTGCCAGCTCACCAGGCAGCCCCTACAGGGAAACAGATACGCAGTATTTT	CASSPGSPYRETDTQYF
TRBJ1-2	NA	TRBV2	NA	TGTGCCAGCGGGGACCCTGGCTACACCTTC	CASGDPGYTF